This T cell receptor beta chain was documented in a study of early T cells in non-severe SARS-CoV-2 infection. The protocol attached unique molecular identifiers to individual cDNA molecules. MiXCR was run by TCRdb on the 5' RACE reads, yielding one entry per CDR3 protein. The repertoire consists of 25,000 to 35,000 distinct CDR3 sequences, with 3.9% occurring once and the leading ten covering 7% to 10%. This clonotype was detected many times. The receptor was derived from an adult who was a healthcare worker with PCR-confirmed SARS-CoV-2 infection or an uninfected control (not recorded which). Sample: whole blood.

The CDR3 DNA reads TGTGCCAGTAGTGCCCGGACAGGGGCGTTAGATAATGAGCAGTTCTTC. It is translated as CASSARTGALDNEQFF. The V and J genes are TRBV19 and TRBJ2-1; TRBD1 agrees at 9 bases. Trimming took 5 bases from V and 7 from J; bases not matched to a gene: 12. The CDR3 is 16 residues long. Per germline, CDR1 LNHDA and CDR2 SQIVND (reference sequence).